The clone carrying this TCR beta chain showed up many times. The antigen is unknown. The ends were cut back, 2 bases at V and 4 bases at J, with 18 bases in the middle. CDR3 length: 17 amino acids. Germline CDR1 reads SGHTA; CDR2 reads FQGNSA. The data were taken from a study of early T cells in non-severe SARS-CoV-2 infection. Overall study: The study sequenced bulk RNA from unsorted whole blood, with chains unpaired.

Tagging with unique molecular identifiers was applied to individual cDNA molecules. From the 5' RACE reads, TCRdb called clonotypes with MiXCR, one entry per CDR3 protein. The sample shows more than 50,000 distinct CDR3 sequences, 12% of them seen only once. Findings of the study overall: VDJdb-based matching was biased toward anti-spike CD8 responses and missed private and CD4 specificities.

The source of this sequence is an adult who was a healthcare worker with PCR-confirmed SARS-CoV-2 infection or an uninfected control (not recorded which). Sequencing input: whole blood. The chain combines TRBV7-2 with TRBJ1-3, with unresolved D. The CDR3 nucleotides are TGTGCCAGCAGCTTATATAGCCGACGGCCGGCAGGAAACACCATATATTTT. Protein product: CASSLYSRRPAGNTIYF.